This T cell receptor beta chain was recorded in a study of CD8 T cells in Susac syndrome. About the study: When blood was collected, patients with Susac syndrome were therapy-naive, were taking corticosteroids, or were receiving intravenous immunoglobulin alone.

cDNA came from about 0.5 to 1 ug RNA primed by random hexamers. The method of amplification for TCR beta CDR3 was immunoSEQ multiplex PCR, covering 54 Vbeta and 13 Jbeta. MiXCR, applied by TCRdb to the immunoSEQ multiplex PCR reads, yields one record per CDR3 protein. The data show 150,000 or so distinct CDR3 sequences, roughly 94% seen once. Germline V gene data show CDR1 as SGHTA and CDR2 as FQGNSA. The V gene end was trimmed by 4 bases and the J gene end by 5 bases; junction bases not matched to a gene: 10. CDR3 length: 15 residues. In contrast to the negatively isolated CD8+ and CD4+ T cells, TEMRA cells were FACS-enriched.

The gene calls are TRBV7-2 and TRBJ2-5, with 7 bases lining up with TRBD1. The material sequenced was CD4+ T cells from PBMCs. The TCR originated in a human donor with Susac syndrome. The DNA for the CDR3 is TGTGCCAGCAGCTCACCCAACAGGGGAAGGGAGACCCAGTACTTC. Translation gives CASSSPNRGRETQYF.